A single sample gave rise to the 11 T cell receptor beta chains below, sequenced in a study of regulatory T cells in long-lasting Graves disease. In building TCR beta libraries, iRepertoire HTBI primers were used together with Arm-PCR of CDR3 regions. TCRdb ran MiXCR on the multiplex PCR reads and lists one entry per CDR3 protein. The sample has around 250,000 distinct CDR3 sequences; 20% are singletons. Time point given: newly diagnosed GD, antithyroid drugs for less than 3 months. Researchers made the TCR library from RNA that was extracted from PBMCs. This sample comprised peripheral blood mononuclear cells (PBMCs), obtained at new diagnosis, from a patient treated with antithyroid drugs. The receptors were gathered from a female donor with Graves disease.

This clonotype was observed at least ten times. This chain joins TRBV6-5 and TRBJ2-1; maybe TRBD2 (6 bases). Trimming pared 0 bases from V and 9 bases from J, leaving 9 bases between. In germline, CDR1 is MNHEY, CDR2 SVGAGI. The CDR3 covers 13 residues. The CDR3 loop is CASSYSQTSEQFF. The CDR3 coding sequence is TGTGCCAGCAGTTACTCCCAGACTAGTGAGCAGTTCTTC.

The chain employs TRBV20-1 and TRBJ1-2; 10 nucleotides line up with TRBD1. This CDR3 has 16 amino acids. The germline gives CDR1 DFQATT, CDR2 SNEGSKA (reference sequence). With 3 bases clipped from V and 2 bases from J, the junction kept 9 bases outside the gene matches. CDR3 sequence (DNA): TGCAGTGCTAGTCCACACCGGGACAGGGGCAACTATGGCTACACCTTC. This sequence encodes CSASPHRDRGNYGYTF.

The sample holds many counts of this clonotype. A junction boundary mismatches the germline segment, possibly from a read error. The V and J genes are TRBV2 and TRBJ1-2, with D possibly being TRBD1 (5 bases). Germline assignment: CDR1 SNHLY and CDR2 FYNNEI. CDR3 length: 12 amino acids. The CDR3 DNA follows: TGTGCCAGCAGAAACCAGGACTGGCGCAGGGACTTC. The encoded protein is CASRNQDWRRDF.

This clonotype was seen a few times. J is TRBJ2-7 and V is TRBV9; D gene unclear. The V gene lost 0 bases and the J gene lost 1 base, with 8 bases spanning the gap. Germline V CDR1 and CDR2: SGDLS, YYNGEE. The CDR3 consists of 14 residues. This CDR3 reads CASSVVGDSYEQYF. In DNA, the CDR3 is TGTGCCAGCAGCGTAGTTGGGGATTCCTACGAGCAGTACTTC.

This clonotype was found many times. The chain has TRBV20-1 and TRBJ2-1, with TRBD2 identical over 9 bases. CDR1 is DFQATT, CDR2 SNEGSKA, per germline (reference sequence). This CDR3 spans 15 amino acids. V shed 6 bases, J shed 9 bases, and the junction held 15 bases outside the gene matches. CDR3 bases: TGCAGTGCCAGCGGGGGGCCGGGAGGGCCGGGTGAGCAGTTCTTC. This translates into CSASGGPGGPGEQFF.

This clonotype was observed at least ten times. The V gene is TRBV4-1, the J gene TRBJ2-7; the D gene is possibly TRBD2 (6 bases). V was trimmed by 1 base and J by 6 bases, leaving 10 bases between them. Germline V CDR1 and CDR2: MGHRA, YSYEKL. This CDR3 is 13 amino acids long. CDR3 nucleotide sequence: TGCGCCAGCAGCCAAGTAACGGGGGTCGAGCAGTACTTC. It codes for CASSQVTGVEQYF.

This clonotype was detected only a few times. This chain joins TRBV6-1 and TRBJ1-2, with D uncertain. The CDR3 length is 14 residues. Trimming left V 10 bases short and J 4 bases short, with 19 bases between. Germline CDR1 reads MNHNS; CDR2 reads SASEGT. The CDR3 sequence: CATTPEHEGYGYTF. The CDR3 DNA reads TGTGCCACCACCCCTGAACATGAGGGCTATGGCTACACCTTC.

V gene TRBV6-1 combines with J gene TRBJ1-5; 7 nucleotides align to TRBD1. The V gene end was trimmed by 6 bases and the J gene end by 1 base; junction bases not matched to a gene: 6. Germline loops: CDR1 MNHNS, CDR2 SASEGT. The CDR3 covers 15 residues. The CDR3 region is CASRGRTGSNQPQHF. The CDR3 region has the DNA TGTGCCAGCAGGGGGAGGACAGGCAGCAATCAGCCCCAGCATTTT.

J is TRBJ1-6 and V is TRBV28, with a possible D match to TRBD1 (5 bases). Germline loops: CDR1 MDHEN, CDR2 SYDVKM. The ends were cut back, 6 bases at V and 7 bases at J, with 16 bases in the middle. The CDR3 is 15 amino acids. The CDR3 protein is CASRLEGLKNSPLHF. DNA of the CDR3: TGTGCCAGCAGACTTGAGGGACTGAAAAATTCACCCCTCCACTTT.

This clonotype came up many times. At one end, the junction sequence differs from germline, possibly due to a read error. The chain carries TRBV5-1 and TRBJ2-3, with a tentative D call TRBD2 (6 bases). The germline CDR1 and CDR2 sequences are SGHRS and YFSETQ. This CDR3 is 15 amino acids long. CDR3 in amino acids: CASSLGSGSTDTQYF. In DNA, the CDR3 is TGTGCCAGCAGCTTGGGTAGCGGAAGCACAGATACGCAGTATTTT.

This clonotype was observed at least ten times. V usage is TRBV2 and J usage is TRBJ2-7, with D unclear. V was cut by 5 bases and J by 7 bases, with 6 bases left in between. This CDR3 contains 10 residues. The germline CDR1 and CDR2 sequences are SNHLY and FYNNEI. CDR3 sequence reads: CASSLEEQYF. CDR3 sequence (DNA): TGTGCCAGCAGTTTAGAAGAGCAGTACTTC.